The clone carrying this TCR beta chain came up many times. What it binds is unknown. Genomic DNA provided the template from which TCR beta VDJ and CDR3 profiles were obtained. MiXCR was run by TCRdb on the reads, yielding one entry per CDR3 protein. The data hold about 190,000 distinct CDR3 sequences, with around half observed a single time. The data originate from a study of CD8+CD57+ T cells in acquired aplastic anemia. Across the whole study: The study obtained an average of roughly 3 ug of DNA from sorted CD4+ and CD8+ cells. Healthy donor CD4+ cell samples had a mean of around 10 million reads.

Whole-study findings and limits: With respect to CD8+ Simpson's diversity, patients and controls did not differ significantly. The same twenty-nine CD8+ CDR3 sequences occurred in patients and in controls.

The V segment lost 5 bases and the J segment 0 bases; nucleotides outside the gene matches: 10. The germline V gene has CDR1 SGHAT and CDR2 FQNNGV. The CDR3 sequence is 16 residues long. The sample was sorted CD4+, CD8+, or CD8+CD57+ T cells (not recorded which) from PBMCs. This chain uses TRBV11-2 with TRBJ2-7, with 7 bases identical to TRBD1. The sequence was obtained from a human donor in good health, serving as a control. CDR3 in amino acids: CASSPRGQTFSYEQYF. For the CDR3, the DNA is TGTGCCAGCAGCCCCAGGGGACAGACTTTCTCCTACGAGCAGTACTTC.